This T cell receptor (beta chain) was retrieved from a study of blood T cell dynamics during melanoma immunotherapy. Overall study context: Metastatic melanoma patients received first-line pembrolizumab or nivolumab plus ipilimumab. Study-wide results and caveats: The most clonal sorted CD8+ subset, immune-effector cells, was closest to cell-free DNA CDR3 sequences.

This clone was observed once. What it binds is not known. Time point here: pre-treatment baseline. Blood was drawn before treatment and at week 3 after checkpoint blockade. Patients with prior systemic cancer treatment, concomitant immunosuppressants, or other active malignancies were excluded. This CDR3 is 14 amino acids long. Germline V gene data show CDR1 as SNHLY and CDR2 as FYNNEI. Trimming at V came to 6 bases and at J to 3 bases, leaving 8 bases not matched to a gene. Repertoires were generated with immunoSEQ multiplex PCR, while TCRdb's copy carries only in-frame clones and drops some. The data show about 13,000 clones, around 92% seen once.

The chain joins TRBV2 to TRBJ2-7; 7 bases line up with TRBD1. This specimen consisted of effector memory CD8+ T cells from blood, obtained from a patient treated with checkpoint blockade. The sequence was collected from a human donor with melanoma. The CDR3 region is CASSDYRDSYEQYF. The CDR3, as DNA: TGTGCCAGCAGCGATTACCGGGACAGCTACGAGCAGTACTTC.